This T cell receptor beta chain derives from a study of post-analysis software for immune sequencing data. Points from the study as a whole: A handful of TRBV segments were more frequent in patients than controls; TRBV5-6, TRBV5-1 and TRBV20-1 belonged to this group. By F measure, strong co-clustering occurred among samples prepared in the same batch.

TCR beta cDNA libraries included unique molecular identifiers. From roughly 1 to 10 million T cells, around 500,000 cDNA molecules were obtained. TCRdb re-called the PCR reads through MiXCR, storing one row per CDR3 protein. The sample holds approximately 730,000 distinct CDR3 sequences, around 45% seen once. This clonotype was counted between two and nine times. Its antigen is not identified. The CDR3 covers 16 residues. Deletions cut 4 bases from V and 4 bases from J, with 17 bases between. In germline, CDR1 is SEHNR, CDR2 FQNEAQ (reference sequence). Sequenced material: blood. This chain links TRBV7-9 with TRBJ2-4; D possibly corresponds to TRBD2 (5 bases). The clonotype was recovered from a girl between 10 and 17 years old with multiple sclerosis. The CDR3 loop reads CASSSSAEYDKNIQYF. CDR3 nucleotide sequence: TGTGCCAGCAGCTCATCAGCGGAGTACGATAAAAACATTCAGTACTTC.